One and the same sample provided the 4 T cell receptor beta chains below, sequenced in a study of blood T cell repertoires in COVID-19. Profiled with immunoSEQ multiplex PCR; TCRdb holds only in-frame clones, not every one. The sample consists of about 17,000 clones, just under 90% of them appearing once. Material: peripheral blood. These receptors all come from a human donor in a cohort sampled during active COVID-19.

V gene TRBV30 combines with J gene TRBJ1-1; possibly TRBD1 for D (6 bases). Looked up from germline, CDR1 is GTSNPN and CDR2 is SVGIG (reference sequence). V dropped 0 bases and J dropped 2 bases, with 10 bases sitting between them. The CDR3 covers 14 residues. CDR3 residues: CAWSVGADNTEAFF. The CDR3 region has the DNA TGTGCCTGGAGTGTGGGGGCAGATAACACTGAAGCTTTCTTT.

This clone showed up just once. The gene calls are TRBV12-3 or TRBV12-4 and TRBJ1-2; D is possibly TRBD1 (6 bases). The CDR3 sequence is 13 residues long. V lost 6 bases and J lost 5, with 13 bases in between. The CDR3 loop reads CASSPGVRYGYTF. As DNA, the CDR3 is TGTGCCAGCAGCCCAGGGGTTAGGTATGGCTACACCTTC.

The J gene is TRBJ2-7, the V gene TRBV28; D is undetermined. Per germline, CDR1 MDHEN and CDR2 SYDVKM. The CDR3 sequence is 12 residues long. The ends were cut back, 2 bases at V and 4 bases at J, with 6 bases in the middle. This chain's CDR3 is CASSLRRYEQYF. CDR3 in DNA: TGTGCCAGCAGTTTAAGGCGGTACGAGCAGTACTTC.

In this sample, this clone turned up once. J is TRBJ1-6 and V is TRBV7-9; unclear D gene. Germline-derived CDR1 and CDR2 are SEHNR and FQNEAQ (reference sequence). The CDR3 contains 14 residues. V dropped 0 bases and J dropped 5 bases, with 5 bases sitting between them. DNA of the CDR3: TGTGCCAGCAGCTTAGCCTCTAATAATTCACCCCTCCACTTT. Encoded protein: CASSLASNNSPLHF.